Listed below are T cell receptor beta chains from one sample, sequenced in a study of T cell responses to AZD1222 COVID-19 vaccine. Libraries were prepared by immunoSEQ multiplex PCR; TCRdb keeps only in-frame clonotypes and omits some of them. The sample consists of fewer than 180,000 clones, 80% to 95% of them appearing once. The sample in question was peripheral blood, obtained 28 days after the second AZD1222 dose. These receptors were collected from an adult who received the AZD1222 COVID-19 vaccine. Both conserved end residues are trimmed from each CDR3. Fields, in order: J gene, V gene, CDR3 protein.

J: TRBJ2-1
V: TRBV9
CDR3: ASSLEGGTPNEQF

J: TRBJ1-4
V: TRBV9
CDR3: ASSGGGGGEKLF

J: TRBJ2-7
V: TRBV6-1
CDR3: ASSEGPRLYEQY

J: TRBJ1-6
V: TRBV7-2
CDR3: ASSGSNSPLH

J: TRBJ2-1
V: TRBV5-1
CDR3: ASKPGTSNEQF

J: TRBJ1-1
V: TRBV11-2
CDR3: ASSPLRGRRNTEAF

J: TRBJ2-5
V: TRBV27
CDR3: ASSSVREQETQY

J: TRBJ2-3
V: TRBV24-1
CDR3: ATSETSGSTDTQY

J: TRBJ1-2
V: TRBV6-5
CDR3: ASTETVGVYGYT

J: TRBJ1-3
V: TRBV6-5
CDR3: ASSYSVGGNRNTIY

J: TRBJ2-2
V: TRBV24-1
CDR3: ATSDPPGTGNTGELF

J: TRBJ2-7
V: TRBV5-1
CDR3: ASRPITGYEQY

J: TRBJ2-1
V: TRBV5-1
CDR3: ASSLGQGVGEQF

J: TRBJ2-7
V: TRBV5-6
CDR3: ASSLMAGGPGEQY

J: TRBJ2-5
V: TRBV28
CDR3: ASSSGGLVETQY

J: TRBJ2-5
V: TRBV11-2
CDR3: ASSLITVQETQY

J: TRBJ1-5
V: TRBV29-1
CDR3: SAAQQENQPQH

J: TRBJ2-7
V: TRBV18
CDR3: ASSPQNRVDYEQY

J: TRBJ2-3
V: TRBV7-9
CDR3: ASSPRLAGEKDTQY

J: TRBJ1-5
V: TRBV28
CDR3: ASSFLSGTYNQPQH

J: TRBJ2-1
V: TRBV2
CDR3: ASSEDTSGGNEQF

J: TRBJ2-7
V: TRBV9
CDR3: ASSEGLADYEQY

J: TRBJ2-7
V: TRBV6-1
CDR3: ASSEVAGTRIDDEQY

J: TRBJ1-5
V: TRBV7-2
CDR3: ASSFYANSNQPQH

J: TRBJ2-5
V: TRBV29-1
CDR3: SVAPTSSQETQY

J: TRBJ2-5
V: TRBV3-1/TRBV3-2
CDR3: ASSHRGAGGSPVREETQY

J: TRBJ2-2
V: TRBV6-4
CDR3: ASSDSRPGDTGELF

J: TRBJ1-4
V: TRBV29-1
CDR3: SVEEDQGPTNEKLF

J: TRBJ2-7
V: TRBV20-1
CDR3: SAPTREQY

J: TRBJ1-3
V: TRBV28
CDR3: ASSFFGSSYGNTIY

J: TRBJ1-2
V: TRBV21-1
CDR3: ASSSPGTGEGYSNYGYT

J: TRBJ2-2
V: TRBV5-1
CDR3: ASSLIQPDTGELF

J: TRBJ2-3
V: TRBV27
CDR3: ASSLGNTDTQY

J: TRBJ1-1
V: TRBV2
CDR3: ASNSGNTEAF

J: TRBJ1-2
V: TRBV5-1
CDR3: ASSLVSGSDGYT

J: TRBJ2-3
V: TRBV5-4
CDR3: ASSLGTDRGRDTQY

J: TRBJ2-7
V: TRBV12-5
CDR3: ASGTSGMVYEQY

J: TRBJ1-5
V: TRBV6-5
CDR3: AIRPVYSNQPQH

J: TRBJ1-5
V: TRBV19
CDR3: ASIRQHGNQPQH

J: TRBJ1-1
V: TRBV5-1
CDR3: ASSFRGQLNTEAF

J: TRBJ1-2
V: TRBV28
CDR3: ASSSPGTGTLNYGYT

J: TRBJ2-1
V: TRBV5-4
CDR3: ASSLVSAREQF

J: TRBJ2-2
V: TRBV29-1
CDR3: SVENTGELF

J: TRBJ2-4
V: TRBV5-1
CDR3: ASSDGTGHGENIQY

J: TRBJ2-2
V: TRBV5-5
CDR3: ASSLVQGSGELF

J: TRBJ2-3
V: TRBV6-5
CDR3: ASRAQGALADTQY

J: TRBJ2-1
V: TRBV7-9
CDR3: ASSLAVSNAEQF

J: TRBJ2-3
V: TRBV7-6
CDR3: ASSLSRRATDTQY

J: TRBJ2-7
V: TRBV2
CDR3: ASSEVPGSVSYEQY

J: TRBJ1-4
V: TRBV18
CDR3: ASSLDVQQKLF